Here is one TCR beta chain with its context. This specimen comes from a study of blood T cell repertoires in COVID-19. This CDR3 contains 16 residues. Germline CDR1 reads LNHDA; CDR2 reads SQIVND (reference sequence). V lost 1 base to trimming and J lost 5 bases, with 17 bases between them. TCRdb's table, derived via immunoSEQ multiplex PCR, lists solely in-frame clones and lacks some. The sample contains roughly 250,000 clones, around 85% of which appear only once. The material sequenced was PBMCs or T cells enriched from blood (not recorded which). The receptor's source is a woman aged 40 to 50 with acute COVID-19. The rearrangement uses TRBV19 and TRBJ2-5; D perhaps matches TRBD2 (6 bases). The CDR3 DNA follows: TGTGCCAGTAGTATAGGGCAGGCACACGCGGGGGAGACCCAGTACTTC. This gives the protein CASSIGQAHAGETQYF.